This T cell receptor (beta chain) was obtained from a study of blood T cell repertoires in COVID-19. At the level of the study: Acute and convalescent COVID-19 specimens originated in the United States, Italy and Spain.

Sequencing used immunoSEQ multiplex PCR; TCRdb keeps in-frame clones, though not all of them. The sample includes 80,000 to 100,000 clones, approximately 90% of them seen just once. Seattle patients were enrolled during active infection and followed longitudinally. The CDR3 is 15 residues long. V was clipped by 0 bases and J by 2 bases, with 5 bases between them. Germline values: CDR1 MGHRA, CDR2 YSYEKL. This sequence was found in a human donor with COVID-19, enrolled during active disease. The donor label of this sample is uncertain. V and J are TRBV4-1 and TRBJ1-6; D gene unclear. Input material: peripheral blood. DNA for the CDR3: TGCGCCAGCAGCCAAGAGAGGACCTATAATTCACCCCTCCACTTT. Translated: CASSQERTYNSPLHF.